The sequence of this T cell receptor (beta chain) was determined in a study of technical replicates of blood from a handful of donors. Trimming pared 5 bases from V and 3 bases from J, leaving 10 bases between. The germline V gene encodes CDR1 GTSNPN and CDR2 SVGIG (reference sequence). This CDR3 contains 13 residues. TCRdb keeps only in-frame clones here, not all; method: immunoSEQ multiplex PCR. In the table there are approximately 85,000 clones, about 93% of which are singletons. This receptor was obtained from a human donor in good health. The sequenced material came from T cells isolated from PBMCs. J is TRBJ1-4 and V is TRBV30, with D possibly matching TRBD1 (5 bases). CDR3 sequence reads: CAWLGASNEKLFF. In nucleotides, the CDR3 is TGTGCCTGGTTAGGGGCGTCTAATGAAAAACTGTTTTTT.